These 29 T cell receptor beta chains were sequenced from one sample in a study of T cell repertoires in cytomegalovirus infection (dated by TCRdb to between 2018 and 2021). What the treatment or condition label conveys for this sample: in vitro stimulation with specific CMV peptide epitopes to enrich CMV-specific T cells. The sequencing machine was an Illumina HiSeq 1500. TCRdb handled the public reads itself, with Q25 trimming in fastp and clone calling in MiXCR, and kept productive beta chains. One record per CDR3 amino acid sequence lists the most common genes and DNA. For this sample there are about 120,000 distinct CDR3 sequences; around 30% appear just once. The top ten hold around two fifths of the sample. These receptors' antigens are unknown. The source was CD8+ T cells from cultured PBMCs, collected from culture after CMV antigen stimulation. The receptors originated from a human donor in good health (CMV status not recorded). Some clones in this sample may be carry-over from other donors' samples.

This chain connects TRBV7-9 to TRBJ2-1, with 11 bases fitting TRBD2. The germline V gene has CDR1 SEHNR and CDR2 FQNEAQ (reference sequence). V dropped 7 bases and J dropped 8; count of bases not matched to a gene: 13. This CDR3 is 16 amino acids long. CDR3 bases: TGTGCCAGCATCCTTCTAGCGGGGGGTACCTCCGATGAGCAGTTCTTC. This sequence encodes CASILLAGGTSDEQFF.

The chain combines TRBV2 with TRBJ1-1; D is perhaps TRBD1 (5 bases). This CDR3 is built from 16 residues. Germline CDR1 and CDR2: SNHLY and FYNNEI. V dropped 3 bases and J dropped 2 bases, with 16 bases sitting between them. This CDR3 is CASSEGRGPLNTEAFF. The CDR3 region has the DNA TGTGCCAGCAGTGAGGGACGTGGACCGTTAAACACTGAAGCTTTCTTT.

The chain carries TRBV7-6 and TRBJ1-1; D remains unclear. Trimming took off 0 bases at V and 6 bases at J, with 11 bases between the two ends. The CDR3 is made up of 14 amino acids. Germline V gives CDR1 SGHVS, CDR2 FNYEAQ. CDR3 in amino acids: CASSLAQVSAEAFF. The CDR3 bases are TGTGCCAGCAGCTTAGCCCAGGTATCCGCTGAAGCTTTCTTT.

The chain carries TRBV19 and TRBJ1-1, with a possible D match to TRBD1 (5 bases). CDR1 is LNHDA, CDR2 SQIVND, per germline (reference sequence). V gave up 6 bases and J gave up 3 bases, with 17 bases separating them. There are 15 residues in the CDR3. The CDR3 DNA sequence: TGTGCCAGTAGAAAGACCGACAGCTTCGACACTGAAGCTTTCTTT. Its protein product is CASRKTDSFDTEAFF.

In its sample, this clonotype was seen many times. The J gene is TRBJ2-1, the V gene TRBV7-2; D gene ambiguous. This CDR3 contains 16 residues. CDR1 SGHTA and CDR2 FQGNSA come from the germline V gene. V lost 1 base and J lost 2, with 12 bases in between. CDR3 sequence (DNA): TGTGCCAGCAGCTTAGGTCAGGCAGCCGCCTACAATGAGCAGTTCTTC. This sequence encodes CASSLGQAAAYNEQFF.

This clonotype was seen ten or more times. The chain combines TRBV9 with TRBJ2-1; D is ambiguous. CDR1 and CDR2 from the germline V gene are SGDLS and YYNGEE. This CDR3 spans 14 amino acids. Deletions cut 3 bases from V and 9 bases from J, with 16 bases between. CDR3 in amino acids: CASSAHGPFIEQFF. CDR3 nucleotide sequence: TGTGCCAGCAGCGCCCACGGGCCTTTCATTGAGCAGTTCTTC.

V is TRBV6-2 or TRBV6-3 and J is TRBJ1-5; no clear D gene. V was pared by 6 bases and J by 1 base, with 4 bases between. Germline V CDR1 and CDR2: MNHEY, SVGEGT. The CDR3 is made up of 12 amino acids. As DNA, the CDR3 is TGTGCCAGCAGGGGAAGCAATCAGCCCCAGCATTTT. It codes for CASRGSNQPQHF.

This clonotype was recorded at least ten times. The V call is TRBV12-3 or TRBV12-4, the J call TRBJ2-3; a weak D match, TRBD2 (6 bases). V lost 1 base and J 1 base, leaving 9 bases between the germline ends. The CDR3 has 15 amino acids. The CDR3, as DNA: TGTGCCAGCAGTTTAGGTCCGGGGGGCACAGATACGCAGTATTTT. It codes for CASSLGPGGTDTQYF.

The chain is built from TRBV7-2 and TRBJ1-4, with a tentative D call TRBD1 (5 bases). Germline CDR1 SGHTA, CDR2 FQGNSA. Trimming pared 5 bases from V and 5 bases from J, leaving 15 bases between. This CDR3 contains 15 residues. The CDR3, as DNA: TGTGCCAGCAGCATAAGGGGCCTGGGGAATGAAAAACTGTTTTTT. Translating gives CASSIRGLGNEKLFF.

The V call is TRBV5-6, the J call TRBJ2-7; D unclear. The CDR3 contains 13 residues. CDR1 is SGHDT, CDR2 YYEEEE, per germline. The germline V and J ends were trimmed by 0 bases and 3 bases, with 7 bases remaining between them. The CDR3 DNA sequence: TGTGCCAGCAGCTTGGGGGCGGACTACGAGCAGTACTTC. Amino acid sequence: CASSLGADYEQYF.

A few counts support this clonotype. The chain joins TRBV11-3 to TRBJ2-5; tentatively, D is TRBD2 (6 bases). This CDR3 comprises 15 residues. The germline CDR1 and CDR2 sequences are SGHNT and YENEEA. V was pared by 4 bases and J by 3 bases, with 15 bases between. The CDR3: CASSSHDGEEETQYF. DNA for the CDR3: TGTGCCAGCAGCTCACACGACGGGGAGGAAGAGACCCAGTACTTC.

This clonotype was counted a few times. The chain has TRBV27 and TRBJ1-6; 11 bases are a match to TRBD1. The germline gives CDR1 MNHEY, CDR2 SMNVEV (reference sequence). With 5 bases clipped from V and 8 bases from J, the junction kept 5 bases outside the gene matches. The length of the CDR3 is 15 residues. CDR3 protein: CASSVPGQGDSPLHF. CDR3 DNA sequence: TGTGCCAGCAGTGTACCGGGACAGGGGGATTCACCCCTCCACTTT.

The chain is built from TRBV6-1 and TRBJ1-3; D might be TRBD1 (5 bases). This CDR3 is 15 amino acids long. Looked up from germline, CDR1 is MNHNS and CDR2 is SASEGT. V was trimmed by 5 bases and J by 2 bases, leaving 13 bases between them. As DNA, the CDR3 is TGTGCCAGCAGTATAGGAACAGGTACTGGAAACACCATATATTTT. This translates into CASSIGTGTGNTIYF.

This clonotype has only a few counts. The V and J genes are TRBV4-3 and TRBJ2-7, with 8 bases aligning to TRBD1. Germline lookup yields CDR1 LGHNA and CDR2 YSLEER. After removal of 2 bases from V and 7 bases from J, the junction contained 4 bases not matched to a gene. The CDR3 is 13 amino acids. For the CDR3, the DNA is TGCGCCAGCAGCCAAATCACAGGGGGTGAGCAGTACTTC. This codes for CASSQITGGEQYF.

This clonotype showed up just a few times. The chain has TRBV7-6 and TRBJ2-1; 7 bases line up with TRBD2. Germline V CDR1 and CDR2: SGHVS, FNYEAQ. The V segment lost 1 base and the J segment 8 bases; nucleotides outside the gene matches: 11. The CDR3 spans 16 residues. CDR3: CASSLVGGEVFDEQFF. Here the CDR3 DNA reads TGTGCCAGCAGCTTAGTTGGGGGGGAGGTCTTCGATGAGCAGTTCTTC.

Ten or more counts support this clonotype. The chain links TRBV7-2 to TRBJ2-7; D is perhaps TRBD1 or TRBD2 (5 bases each). In germline, CDR1 is SGHTA, CDR2 FQGNSA. V gave up 5 bases and J gave up 1 base, with 15 bases separating them. CDR3 length equals 15 residues. CDR3 in DNA: TGTGCCAGCAGCCAGGTCGTGGGGACGTCCTACGAGCAGTACTTC. Encoded protein: CASSQVVGTSYEQYF.

Of note for this clonotype: One end of the junction fails to match germline, which may point to a read error. This rearrangement joins TRBV7-7 to TRBJ2-2; D uncertain. This CDR3 spans 17 amino acids. The germline V gene encodes CDR1 SSHAT and CDR2 FNYEAQ (reference sequence). The CDR3, as DNA: TGTGCTAGCAGCTTTTTTACCGGCCCGGAGACCACCGGGGAGCTGTTTTTT. Translation: CASSFFTGPETTGELFF.

CDR3 DNA: TGTGCCAGCAGTTCCGCAGGCAGGGGGGACCAAGAGACCCAGTACTTC. Its protein product is CASSSAGRGDQETQYF. The gene calls are TRBV28 and TRBJ2-5; the D gene is possibly TRBD1 (7 bases). Germline lookup yields CDR1 MDHEN and CDR2 SYDVKM. The ends were cut back, 4 bases at V and 0 bases at J, with 15 bases in the middle. The CDR3 is 16 residues long.

This chain links TRBV6-6 with TRBJ1-5; 9 positions match TRBD1. V shed 1 base and J 0 bases; nucleotides not matched to a gene: 4. This CDR3 spans 17 amino acids. Germline V gene sequence: CDR1 MNHNY, CDR2 SVGAGI (reference sequence). The CDR3 loop reads CASSYYWDRDSNQPQHF. CDR3 nucleotide sequence: TGTGCCAGCAGTTACTATTGGGACAGGGATAGCAATCAGCCCCAGCATTTT.

This clonotype was detected a few times. The chain uses TRBV6-2 or TRBV6-3 and TRBJ1-2; 7 bases are a match to TRBD1. V shed 2 bases and J 6 bases; nucleotides not matched to a gene: 12. The V gene's germline CDR1 is MNHEY and CDR2 SVGEGT. CDR3 size: 16 residues. As DNA, the CDR3 is TGTGCCAGCAGTTACGACCCGGACAGGCTAAAGGATGGCTACACCTTC. Translating it yields CASSYDPDRLKDGYTF.

This clonotype appeared many times. This chain joins TRBV28 and TRBJ2-1; D is uncertain. The germline V gene has CDR1 MDHEN and CDR2 SYDVKM. Trimming left V 1 base short and J 0 bases short, with 13 bases between. The CDR3 length is 17 residues. The CDR3 spells CASSLFGELSSYNEQFF. DNA of the CDR3: TGTGCCAGCAGTTTATTCGGTGAGCTGAGCTCCTACAATGAGCAGTTCTTC.

The chain combines TRBV12-3 or TRBV12-4 with TRBJ1-1; maybe TRBD1 (5 bases). Trimming took off 5 bases at V and 4 bases at J, with 8 bases between the two ends. This CDR3 comprises 12 residues. CDR3 residues: CASSRGITEAFF. CDR3 coding DNA: TGTGCCAGCAGTCGGGGGATCACTGAAGCTTTCTTT.

This clonotype was counted a few times. J is TRBJ1-2 and V is TRBV18; no clear D gene. This CDR3 has 15 amino acids. Germline CDR1 reads KGHSH; CDR2 reads LQKENI. V shed 2 bases and J shed 7 bases, with 17 bases lying between them. CDR3 region: CASSPNSGKLCGYTF. The CDR3 nucleotides are TGTGCCAGCTCACCAAATTCGGGAAAGCTATGTGGCTACACCTTC.

As concerns this clonotype: A much larger clone lies a single base off, so this may be a read error. The chain links TRBV7-8 to TRBJ2-7; D may correspond to TRBD1 or TRBD2 (5 bases each). Germline V gives CDR1 SGHVS, CDR2 FQNEAQ. The CDR3 runs 13 residues. DNA of the CDR3: TGTGCCAGCAGCCCGGGACCCTCCTACGAGCTGTACTTC. It is translated as CASSPGPSYELYF.

The V and J genes are TRBV9 and TRBJ2-3, with D unresolved. The ends were cut back, 0 bases at V and 2 bases at J, with 13 bases in the middle. The germline gives CDR1 SGDLS, CDR2 YYNGEE. The CDR3 totals 16 residues. CDR3 in DNA: TGTGCCAGCAGCGTAGGTTTGCTGGCGTTCACAGATACGCAGTATTTT. Its translation is CASSVGLLAFTDTQYF.

V gene TRBV4-3 combines with J gene TRBJ1-1, with 7 nucleotides matching TRBD1. V shed 3 bases and J 2 bases; nucleotides not matched to a gene: 9. In germline, CDR1 is LGHNA, CDR2 YSLEER. The CDR3 is 16 amino acids. The CDR3 reads CASSQARDSPNTEAFF. CDR3 in DNA: TGCGCCAGCAGCCAGGCTAGGGACAGCCCAAACACTGAAGCTTTCTTT.

The gene calls are TRBV12-3 or TRBV12-4 and TRBJ1-3; the D is unclear. The CDR3 is 14 amino acids. V lost 2 bases, J lost 2 bases, and 7 bases lay in between. The chain's CDR3 is CASSLYGAGNTIYF. The CDR3 DNA follows: TGTGCCAGCAGTTTATACGGGGCTGGAAACACCATATATTTT.

The chain employs TRBV28 and TRBJ2-5; 9 positions agree with TRBD2. V gave up 1 base and J gave up 0 bases; unmatched junction bases: 9. Germline assignment: CDR1 MDHEN and CDR2 SYDVKM. CDR3 length: 18 amino acids. In DNA form, the CDR3 reads TGTGCCAGCAGTTTATTTGCCGAGGTAGCGGGGGACCAAGAGACCCAGTACTTC. It encodes CASSLFAEVAGDQETQYF.

The chain is built from TRBV7-2 and TRBJ2-2, with D maybe TRBD1 (6 bases). CDR3 length: 15 amino acids. The V end was cut by 5 bases, the J end by 6 bases, with 16 bases between. The germline CDR1 and CDR2 sequences are SGHTA and FQGNSA. The CDR3 coding sequence is TGTGCCAGCAGCCTTCAGAACTGGGGGCCCGGGGAGCTGTTTTTT. Translating it yields CASSLQNWGPGELFF. The whole variable domain, filled in from reference TRBV7-2 and TRBJ2-2, reads GAGVSQSPSNKVTEKGKDVELRCDPISGHTALYWYRQSLGQGLEFLIYFQGNSAPDKSGLPSDRFSAERTGGSVSTLTIQRTQQEDSAVYLCASSLQNWGPGELFFGEGSRLTVL.